This TCR beta chain originates from a study of vaccination and CD4 T cells after COVID-19. Whole-study context: Taking of post-vaccine samples occurred a median 72 days after dose two (range 14 to 241). Study-level results: Post-infection sampling omitted early timepoints and covered relatively few convalescent patients.

This CDR3 is 15 amino acids long. V lost 7 bases, J lost 3 bases, and 7 bases stayed unmatched. CDR1 is MNHNS and CDR2 is SASEGT in the germline V gene. Treatment: approximately 10-day PBMC culture with coronavirus spike peptide pools or control peptides (ViraFEST assay). The Oncomine TCR Beta short-read assay sequenced DNA from cultured CD4+ T cells. Via MiXCR, TCRdb re-called the PCR reads, giving one row per CDR3 protein. The top ten hold about 10% of the sample, which has approximately 21,000 distinct CDR3 sequences, roughly 50% seen once. This clonotype was found a few times. Its antigen is currently unknown.

This TCR came from a human donor who had recovered from COVID-19. This chain links TRBV6-1 with TRBJ2-4; 9 nucleotides align to TRBD1. The sequenced sample consisted of CD4+ T cells from blood, cultured in vitro. CDR3: CASIQGAQGKNIQYF. Here the CDR3 DNA reads TGTGCCAGCATACAGGGGGCGCAGGGCAAAAACATTCAGTACTTC.